These 32 T cell receptor beta chains were sequenced from one sample in a study of cytomegalovirus exposure and HLA in healthy donors. PCR amplification relied on 60 Vbeta primers (plus 13 Jbeta primers). Profiled with immunoSEQ multiplex PCR; TCRdb holds only in-frame clones, not every one. Of roughly 80,000 clones listed, around three quarters are singletons. Sequencing used PBMCs. The receptors come from a male donor in good health and CMV-seronegative.

The rearrangement links TRBV15 to TRBJ1-2, with 12 bases aligning to TRBD1. CDR1 is LNHNV, CDR2 YYDKDF, per germline (reference sequence). V trimming: 3 bases; J trimming: 6 bases; junction bases outside the gene matches: 5. The CDR3 runs to 15 residues. DNA for the CDR3: TGTGCCACCAGCAGGGGGACAGGGGGCGTAAATGGCTACACCTTC. Protein sequence: CATSRGTGGVNGYTF.

The rearrangement links TRBV7-9 to TRBJ2-1, with a tentative D call TRBD2 (5 bases). V was shortened by 4 bases and J by 14 bases, with 24 bases between the two germline ends. The CDR3 has 15 amino acids. Germline CDR1 and CDR2: SEHNR and FQNEAQ (reference sequence). The CDR3 sequence: CASSSDLSVRQQEFF. As DNA, the CDR3 is TGTGCCAGCAGCTCGGACTTGAGTGTCCGACAACAAGAGTTCTTC.

The chain employs TRBV18 and TRBJ2-7, with TRBD1 matching 8 bases. The germline CDR1 and CDR2 sequences are KGHSH and LQKENI. The CDR3 has 16 amino acids. V shed 3 bases, J shed 2 bases, and the junction held 9 bases outside the gene matches. In nucleotides, the CDR3 is TGTGCCAGCTCACCTCGCGCGGGACAGGTGCCCTACGAGCAGTACTTC. Translated: CASSPRAGQVPYEQYF.

The genes are TRBV11-2 and TRBJ2-5; TRBD2 matches 9 bases. V was clipped by 4 bases and J by 5 bases; unmatched bases: 11. This CDR3 is 16 amino acids long. CDR1 SGHAT and CDR2 FQNNGV come from the germline V gene. The CDR3 DNA is TGTGCCAGCAGCTCAGCTAGCGGGAATGGGTGGGAGACCCAGTACTTC. It encodes CASSSASGNGWETQYF.

The CDR3: CASSAGKLAGAGEQYF. The DNA for the CDR3 is TGTGCCAGCAGCGCCGGGAAATTAGCGGGAGCAGGTGAGCAGTACTTC. The chain couples TRBV9 to TRBJ2-7, with 9 bases that match TRBD2. J was trimmed by 7 bases and V by 3 bases; bases with no gene match: 14. Germline CDR1 is SGDLS and CDR2 is YYNGEE. The CDR3 totals 16 residues. The full variable domain, with the rest looked up from reference TRBV9 and TRBJ2-7, is DSGVTQTPKHLITATGQRVTLRCSPRSGDLSVYWYQQSLDQGLQFLIQYYNGEERAKGNILERFSAQQFPDLHSELNLSSLELGDSALYFCASSAGKLAGAGEQYFGPGTRLTVT.

This clone appeared a single time. V usage is TRBV7-9 and J usage is TRBJ2-3; 7 bases line up with TRBD1. With 8 bases clipped from V and 4 bases from J, the junction kept 9 bases outside the gene matches. The CDR3 is 14 residues long. Germline-derived CDR1 and CDR2 are SEHNR and FQNEAQ (reference sequence). This CDR3 reads CASQDHRGADTQYF. DNA for the CDR3: TGTGCCAGCCAGGATCACAGGGGCGCAGATACGCAGTATTTT.

The rearrangement links TRBV5-1 to TRBJ2-5; 14 positions agree with TRBD2. The junction had 4 bases not matched to a gene; V was cut back by 4 bases and J by 2 bases. Germline CDR1 reads SGHRS; CDR2 reads YFSETQ. The CDR3 consists of 16 residues. CDR3 residues: CASSPGTSGGQETQYF. The CDR3 DNA reads TGCGCCAGCAGCCCGGGGACTAGCGGGGGACAAGAGACCCAGTACTTC.

This chain links TRBV5-1 with TRBJ1-1, with a weak D call TRBD1 (6 bases). This CDR3 is built from 16 residues. Deletions cut 1 base from V and 6 bases from J, with 19 bases between. Germline V gives CDR1 SGHRS, CDR2 YFSETQ. The CDR3 sequence is CASSLNGGSGTSEAFF. The CDR3 DNA follows: TGCGCCAGCAGCTTGAATGGGGGCTCAGGTACCTCTGAAGCTTTCTTT.

The CDR3 loop is CASSEDSRNQPQHF. As DNA, the CDR3 is TGCGCCAGCAGTGAGGACAGTCGCAATCAGCCCCAGCATTTT. The V call is TRBV5-1, the J call TRBJ1-5; TRBD1 is a possible D gene (6 bases). This CDR3 spans 14 amino acids. Germline values: CDR1 SGHRS, CDR2 YFSETQ. Trimming removed 5 bases at V and 2 bases at J, with 11 bases between.

The chain recombines TRBV7-2 with TRBJ1-2, with 7 bases fitting TRBD1. Germline V lookup: CDR1 SGHTA, CDR2 FQGNSA. The CDR3 contains 15 residues. With 0 bases clipped from V and 0 bases from J, the junction kept 1 base outside the gene matches. The CDR3 loop reads CASSLAGQTNYGYTF. The DNA of the CDR3 is TGTGCCAGCAGCTTAGCGGGACAGACTAACTATGGCTACACCTTC.

The J gene is TRBJ2-1, the V gene TRBV21-1; the table gives TRBD1 as D, unverified against the DNA. TRBV21-1 is annotated as a pseudogene. The CDR3 is 18 residues long. The CDR3 protein is CASSKGRFTGHLYNEQFF. In DNA, the CDR3 is TGTGCCAGCAGCAAAGGAAGGTTCACGGGACACCTCTACAATGAGCAGTTCTTC.

CDR3 bases: TGCAGTGCTAGAGATATCCGTTACACCTTC. It codes for CSARDIRYTF. This sequence joins TRBV20-1 and TRBJ1-2, with unresolved D. The CDR3 extends over 10 amino acids. V gave up 0 bases and J gave up 11 bases, with 7 bases separating them. Looked up from germline, CDR1 is DFQATT and CDR2 is SNEGSKA (reference sequence).

This clone was recorded a few times. The genes are TRBV7-9 and TRBJ1-1; 8 nucleotides align to TRBD1. The V gene end was trimmed by 5 bases and the J gene end by 5 bases; junction bases not matched to a gene: 4. CDR1 and CDR2 (germline): SEHNR, FQNEAQ (reference sequence). This CDR3 has 13 amino acids. The CDR3 DNA reads as TGTGCCAGCAGCCAACAGGGGGAAACTGAAGCTTTCTTT. Translation gives CASSQQGETEAFF.

The chain carries TRBV28 and TRBJ1-2; D perhaps matches TRBD1 (6 bases). The CDR3 is made up of 15 amino acids. With 6 bases removed from V and 3 bases from J, the gap between germline ends came to 17 bases. Germline CDR1 is MDHEN and CDR2 is SYDVKM. CDR3: CASSPGGGWDYGYTF. CDR3 DNA sequence: TGTGCCAGCAGCCCCGGCGGGGGCTGGGACTATGGCTACACCTTC.

The chain joins TRBV4-1 to TRBJ2-3, with TRBD1 matching over 7 bases. Trimming at V came to 10 bases and at J to 5 bases, leaving 6 bases not matched to a gene. CDR1 is MGHRA, CDR2 YSYEKL, per germline. This CDR3 is 12 amino acids long. The CDR3 sequence: CATQGMGDTQYF. DNA of the CDR3: TGCGCCACACAGGGGATGGGAGATACGCAGTATTTT.

The rearrangement joins TRBV7-9 to TRBJ1-4; a possible D gene is TRBD1 (5 bases). Germline V gives CDR1 SEHNR, CDR2 FQNEAQ (reference sequence). There are 15 residues in the CDR3. V shed 6 bases and J shed 4 bases, with 15 bases lying between them. This CDR3 reads CASSKPSGYNEKLFF. The CDR3 DNA sequence: TGTGCCAGCAGTAAACCGTCAGGGTATAATGAAAAACTGTTTTTT. The entire variable domain, with the rest obtained from reference TRBV7-9 and TRBJ1-4, is as follows: DTGVSQNPRHKITKRGQNVTFRCDPISEHNRLYWYRQTLGQGPEFLTYFQNEAQLEKSRLLSDRFSAERPKGSFSTLEIQRTEQGDSAMYLCASSKPSGYNEKLFFGSGTQLSVL.

The gene calls are TRBV6-1 and TRBJ1-2; the match to TRBD1 covers 7 bases. Losses at the gene ends were 6 bases for V and 3 bases for J; bases not matched to a gene: 4. The CDR3 spans 13 residues. Germline V gives CDR1 MNHNS, CDR2 SASEGT. As DNA, the CDR3 is TGTGCCAGCAGCCCGGGACAGCACTATGGCTACACCTTC. Protein: CASSPGQHYGYTF.

There are a few counts of this clone. The chain couples TRBV7-2 to TRBJ1-2; unclear D gene. Trimming cost V 8 bases and J 2 bases, with 9 bases left between them. CDR1 and CDR2 from the germline V gene are SGHTA and FQGNSA. The CDR3 extends over 12 amino acids. In nucleotides, the CDR3 is TGTGCCAGCCGCGGAGCAAACTATGGCTACACCTTC. Translating gives CASRGANYGYTF.

The chain couples TRBV2 to TRBJ2-3, with D possibly TRBD2 on 6 matching bases. V was trimmed by 1 base and J by 3 bases, leaving 11 bases between them. From germline, CDR1 is SNHLY and CDR2 FYNNEI. This CDR3 spans 15 amino acids. CDR3 sequence reads: CASSEGLGGTDTQYF. CDR3 sequence (DNA): TGTGCCAGCAGTGAAGGATTGGGGGGTACAGATACGCAGTATTTT. The entire variable domain, with the rest obtained from reference TRBV2 and TRBJ2-3, is as follows: EPEVTQTPSHQVTQMGQEVILRCVPISNHLYFYWYRQILGQKVEFLVSFYNNEISEKSEIFDDQFSVERPDGSNFTLKIRSTKLEDSAMYFCASSEGLGGTDTQYFGPGTRLTVL.

The V and J genes are TRBV4-1 and TRBJ2-7; TRBD2 aligns across 9 bases. The germline V gene has CDR1 MGHRA and CDR2 YSYEKL. The V segment lost 4 bases and the J segment 1 base; nucleotides outside the gene matches: 2. This CDR3 comprises 14 residues. The CDR3 nucleotides are TGCGCCAGCAGCCCGAGCGGGGGGTCCTACGAGCAGTACTTC. Translating gives CASSPSGGSYEQYF.

This chain connects TRBV27 to TRBJ2-1, with TRBD2 matching 10 bases. This CDR3 spans 15 amino acids. Germline V gene data show CDR1 as MNHEY and CDR2 as SMNVEV (reference sequence). V shed 6 bases, J shed 4 bases, and the junction held 6 bases outside the gene matches. The CDR3 protein is CASSLLAGPYNEQFF. CDR3 nucleotides: TGTGCCAGCAGCCTACTAGCGGGGCCTTACAATGAGCAGTTCTTC.

V gene TRBV18 combines with J gene TRBJ2-1; 9 bases are a match to TRBD2. After removal of 3 bases from V and 3 bases from J, the junction contained 6 bases not matched to a gene. This CDR3 comprises 16 residues. Germline loops: CDR1 KGHSH, CDR2 LQKENI. The CDR3 DNA follows: TGTGCCAGCTCACCGGGCGGGAGGGCCAACTACAATGAGCAGTTCTTC. Its protein is CASSPGGRANYNEQFF.

The CDR3 sequence: CASSPAGYGYTF. CDR3 nucleotide sequence: TGTGCCAGCAGCCCAGCGGGCTATGGCTACACCTTC. The chain joins TRBV11-2 to TRBJ1-2; unclear D gene. CDR3 size: 12 residues. Trimming shortened V by 5 bases and J by 4 bases, and 8 bases separated the two germline ends. CDR1 SGHAT and CDR2 FQNNGV come from the germline V gene.

The chain employs TRBV5-1 and TRBJ1-2; 7 nucleotides align to TRBD1. This CDR3 has 12 residues. The germline V gene has CDR1 SGHRS and CDR2 YFSETQ. J gave up 8 bases and V 5 bases, and 6 bases lay outside the gene matches. CDR3 bases: TGCGCCAGCAGGGAATCACAGGGGGGCTACACCTTC. It yields the protein CASRESQGGYTF.

V and J are TRBV4-3 and TRBJ1-5; possibly TRBD1 for D (5 bases). Germline V gives CDR1 LGHNA, CDR2 YSLEER. The CDR3 extends over 17 amino acids. Trimming stripped 0 bases from V and 6 bases from J, with 18 bases between. This CDR3 is CASSQERRGRRSQPQHF. The CDR3 region has the DNA TGCGCCAGCAGCCAAGAACGAAGGGGCAGGCGGAGTCAGCCCCAGCATTTT.

This rearrangement joins TRBV7-8 to TRBJ1-6, with 7 positions matching TRBD1. Looked up from germline, CDR1 is SGHVS and CDR2 is FQNEAQ. The length of the CDR3 is 15 residues. Losses at the gene ends were 7 bases for V and 8 bases for J; bases not matched to a gene: 11. As DNA, the CDR3 is TGTGCCAGCACCTCCCGGAGGGGGCCTGATTCACCCCTCCACTTT. This translates into CASTSRRGPDSPLHF.

This clone was detected only once. The V call is TRBV18, the J call TRBJ2-1; a weak D match, TRBD1 (6 bases). This CDR3 has 16 residues. V lost 3 bases, J lost 8 bases, and 20 bases lay in between. Germline V CDR1 and CDR2: KGHSH, LQKENI. CDR3 sequence (DNA): TGTGCCAGCTCACCCTACAGGGCGCAATCCCGACATGAGCAGTTCTTC. Protein product: CASSPYRAQSRHEQFF.

This sequence joins TRBV7-8 and TRBJ1-2; 12 nucleotides line up with TRBD1. The length of the CDR3 is 18 residues. Germline V gene sequence: CDR1 SGHVS, CDR2 FQNEAQ. V was clipped by 1 base and J by 4 bases; unmatched bases: 10. The CDR3 bases are TGTGCCAGCAGCTTAGAAGCGGGACAGGGGGCGCGCGGCTATGGCTACACCTTC. Translated, it gives CASSLEAGQGARGYGYTF. The full variable domain, rest sourced from reference TRBV7-8 and TRBJ1-2, is GAGVSQSPRYKVAKRGQDVALRCDPISGHVSLFWYQQALGQGPEFLTYFQNEAQLDKSGLPSDRFFAERPEGSVSTLKIQRTQQEDSAVYLCASSLEAGQGARGYGYTFGSGTRLTVV.

This clone showed up just a few times. CDR3 protein: CASSLQGPNQPQHF. In DNA form, the CDR3 reads TGTGCCAGCAGTTTACAGGGCCCCAATCAGCCCCAGCATTTT. The chain couples TRBV6-6 to TRBJ1-5, with TRBD1 as a possible D gene (6 bases). The CDR3 is 14 amino acids. Germline values: CDR1 MNHNY, CDR2 SVGAGI (reference sequence). V was shortened by 4 bases and J by 3 bases, with 10 bases between the two germline ends.

The CDR3 DNA sequence: TGCGCCAGCAGCCCCCCTCAGGCCTACGAGCAGTACTTC. Encoded protein: CASSPPQAYEQYF. The chain links TRBV4-3 to TRBJ2-7; unclear D gene. Trimming stripped 4 bases from V and 2 bases from J, with 9 bases between. Per the germline V gene, CDR1 is LGHNA and CDR2 is YSLEER. The CDR3 extends over 13 amino acids.

The chain combines TRBV5-5 with TRBJ1-1; perhaps TRBD1 as D (6 bases). The CDR3 runs 13 residues. V was clipped by 4 bases and J by 10 bases, with 17 bases between them. From germline, CDR1 is SGHKS and CDR2 YYEKEE (reference sequence). CDR3 residues: CASSQDPAGVAFF. In DNA, the CDR3 is TGTGCCAGCAGCCAAGACCCAGCAGGGGTAGCTTTCTTT.

This chain uses TRBV18 with TRBJ1-1; D unresolved. Trimming left V 2 bases short and J 3 bases short, with 7 bases between. The germline CDR1 and CDR2 sequences are KGHSH and LQKENI. The CDR3 consists of 13 residues. The chain's CDR3 is CASSPSQDTEAFF. CDR3 bases: TGTGCCAGCTCACCATCCCAGGACACTGAAGCTTTCTTT.